The 14 T cell receptor beta chains in this list originate from one sample, sequenced in a study of blood T cell repertoires in COVID-19. Here immunoSEQ multiplex PCR was the method, and the copy in TCRdb shows in-frame clones only, minus some. The data contain about 160,000 clones, roughly 88% of them singletons. The sequenced sample consisted of peripheral blood. These receptors came from a man at least 80 years old with COVID-19, enrolled during active disease.

The chain employs TRBV19 and TRBJ1-4, with TRBD1 matching over 8 bases. The CDR3 sequence is 15 residues long. Trimming took 9 bases from V and 0 from J; bases not matched to a gene: 6. The germline V gene encodes CDR1 LNHDA and CDR2 SQIVND (reference sequence). CDR3 DNA sequence: TGTGCCAGCAGGGGACAGGACGCAACTAATGAAAAACTGTTTTTT. Protein: CASRGQDATNEKLFF. The entire variable domain, with the rest obtained from reference TRBV19 and TRBJ1-4, is as follows: DGGITQSPKYLFRKEGQNVTLSCEQNLNHDAMYWYRQDPGQGLRLIYYSQIVNDFQKGDIAEGYSVSREKKESFPLTVTSAQKNPTAFYLCASRGQDATNEKLFFGSGTQLSVL.

This clone has only a few counts. V is TRBV4-3 and J is TRBJ2-5, with 8 bases aligning to TRBD2. CDR3 length: 13 residues. V shed 8 bases, J shed 3 bases, and the junction held 5 bases outside the gene matches. Germline V gene sequence: CDR1 LGHNA, CDR2 YSLEER. CDR3: CASGRGGEETQYF. As DNA, the CDR3 is TGCGCCAGCGGACGGGGGGGCGAAGAGACCCAGTACTTC.

The V and J genes are TRBV6-1 and TRBJ1-5; TRBD1 aligns across 7 bases. The junction had 5 bases not matched to a gene; V was cut back by 1 base and J by 2 bases. The germline V gene has CDR1 MNHNS and CDR2 SASEGT. CDR3 length equals 16 residues. Written as DNA, the CDR3 is TGTGCCAGCAGTGAAGTGACCGGGACAGGCAATCAGCCCCAGCATTTT. Its protein is CASSEVTGTGNQPQHF.

This clone was recorded a few times. The chain links TRBV4-3 to TRBJ1-2; a possible D gene is TRBD1 (6 bases). Per the germline V gene, CDR1 is LGHNA and CDR2 is YSLEER. V was shortened by 0 bases and J by 3 bases, with 14 bases between the two germline ends. The CDR3 runs to 16 residues. The CDR3 protein is CASSQDPQGPYYGYTF. The CDR3 coding sequence is TGCGCCAGCAGCCAAGATCCCCAGGGGCCCTACTATGGCTACACCTTC.

This clone was counted between two and nine times. This rearrangement joins TRBV2 to TRBJ1-3, with a possible D match to TRBD1 (6 bases). The CDR3 spans 14 residues. V shed 6 bases and J shed 1 base, with 10 bases lying between them. Germline assignment: CDR1 SNHLY and CDR2 FYNNEI. The CDR3 spells CASRSGASGNTIYF. The CDR3 DNA reads as TGTGCCAGCAGGTCAGGGGCGTCTGGAAACACCATATATTTT.

This sequence joins TRBV30 and TRBJ1-4, with 7 bases matching TRBD1. The CDR3 loop spans 15 amino acids. Per germline, CDR1 GTSNPN and CDR2 SVGIG (reference sequence). J gave up 5 bases and V 1 base, and 7 bases lay outside the gene matches. The CDR3 bases are TGTGCCTGGAGTGCAAAACAGGGGTTGAATGAAAAACTGTTTTTT. This encodes CAWSAKQGLNEKLFF. Together with reference TRBV30 and TRBJ1-4, the CDR3 gives the full variable domain: SQTIHQWPATLVQPVGSPLSLECTVEGTSNPNLYWYRQAAGRGLQLLFYSVGIGQISSEVPQNLSASRPQDRQFILSSKKLLLSDSGFYLCAWSAKQGLNEKLFFGSGTQLSVL.

This clone was seen a single time. The gene calls are TRBV7-2 and TRBJ1-6; 9 bases align to TRBD1. Unmatched junction bases numbered 7, after V lost 4 bases and J lost 9 bases. Looked up from germline, CDR1 is SGHTA and CDR2 is FQGNSA. The CDR3 has 15 amino acids. The CDR3 nucleotides are TGTGCCAGCAGCTATAGGGACAGGGAAGGTTCACCCCTCCACTTT. Its translation: CASSYRDREGSPLHF.

The J gene is TRBJ2-3, the V gene TRBV28; D call uncertain. The V gene lost 7 bases and the J gene lost 5 bases, with 16 bases spanning the gap. Germline V gene data show CDR1 as MDHEN and CDR2 as SYDVKM. The CDR3 has 14 amino acids. The CDR3 spells CASMGSPIGDTQYF. CDR3 coding DNA: TGTGCCAGCATGGGCAGCCCCATAGGAGATACGCAGTATTTT. The full variable domain, in which reference TRBV28 and TRBJ2-3 provide the parts outside the CDR3, is DVKVTQSSRYLVKRTGEKVFLECVQDMDHENMFWYRQDPGLGLRLIYFSYDVKMKEKGDIPEGYSVSREKKERFSLILESASTNQTSMYLCASMGSPIGDTQYFGPGTRLTVL.

The chain has TRBV3-1 (or the pseudogene TRBV3-2) and TRBJ1-4; D remains ambiguous. CDR3 length: 16 residues. Germline V gives CDR1 LGHDT, CDR2 YNNKEL (reference sequence). V lost 1 base, J lost 3 bases, and 12 bases lay in between. The CDR3 region has the DNA TGTGCCAGCAGCCAAGTGAGGCGGGGTCCTAATGAAAAACTGTTTTTT. Protein sequence: CASSQVRRGPNEKLFF.

The table lists this clone with a count of one. V gene TRBV2 combines with J gene TRBJ1-5; D is possibly TRBD1 (6 bases). In germline, CDR1 is SNHLY, CDR2 FYNNEI. The CDR3 has 14 residues. Between the trimmed V and J ends, which lost 5 bases and 1 base, there was a span of 9 bases. This chain's CDR3 is CASSLQGSNQPQHF. In DNA, the CDR3 is TGTGCCAGCAGTCTACAGGGCAGCAATCAGCCCCAGCATTTT.

This clone occurred a few times. This chain uses TRBV4-1 with TRBJ2-4; the D gene is possibly TRBD2 (6 bases). Looked up from germline, CDR1 is MGHRA and CDR2 is YSYEKL. This CDR3 comprises 13 residues. Between the trimmed V and J ends, which lost 4 bases and 8 bases, there was a span of 12 bases. The CDR3 loop is CASSLTSGDIQYF. CDR3 sequence (DNA): TGCGCCAGCAGCCTGACTAGTGGAGACATTCAGTACTTC.

The chain joins TRBV11-2 to TRBJ2-7; D is undetermined. Germline V gives CDR1 SGHAT, CDR2 FQNNGV. CDR3 length: 13 amino acids. Trimming stripped 1 base from V and 5 bases from J, with 9 bases between. The CDR3, as DNA: TGTGCCAGCAGCTTAGGTTTGGCAGACGAGCAGTACTTC. Protein: CASSLGLADEQYF.

This rearrangement joins TRBV4-1 to TRBJ2-2; 10 bases match TRBD1. The CDR3 runs 16 residues. Germline CDR1 and CDR2: MGHRA and YSYEKL. The ends lost 1 base at V and 4 bases at J; junction bases unmatched: 3. CDR3 residues: CASSQGWTGGTGELFF. The CDR3 DNA is TGCGCCAGCAGCCAAGGATGGACAGGGGGCACCGGGGAGCTGTTTTTT.

This sequence joins TRBV6-1 and TRBJ1-1, with D perhaps TRBD1 (6 bases). The V end lost 2 bases, the J end lost 0 bases, and 13 bases lay between the germline ends. Germline CDR1 and CDR2: MNHNS and SASEGT. The CDR3 sequence is 16 residues long. CDR3 bases: TGTGCCAGCAGTGAATTAAGGGGACATATGAACACTGAAGCTTTCTTT. It yields the protein CASSELRGHMNTEAFF.